The following is a T cell receptor (beta chain) sequence with its context. This entry comes from a study of T cell clones after liver transplantation. Sequencing was performed with immunoSEQ multiplex PCR; in TCRdb, only in-frame clones are kept and a portion is missing. The sample has 65,000 to 95,000 clones, 80% seen once; the top ten hold approximately 0.55%. The sequencing used CD4+ T cells from blood, collected before liver transplant. This sequence was found in a human donor who received a liver transplant.

CDR3 amino acids: CASAGQESYEQYF. CDR3 nucleotides: TGTGCCAGCGCGGGACAGGAGAGCTACGAGCAGTACTTC. The rearrangement joins TRBV19 to TRBJ2-7; the match to TRBD1 covers 8 bases. This CDR3 contains 13 residues. The V gene end was trimmed by 9 bases and the J gene end by 3 bases; junction bases not matched to a gene: 7. Germline-derived CDR1 and CDR2 are LNHDA and SQIVND (reference sequence). Full variable domain (outside the CDR3, taken from reference TRBV19 and TRBJ2-7): DGGITQSPKYLFRKEGQNVTLSCEQNLNHDAMYWYRQDPGQGLRLIYYSQIVNDFQKGDIAEGYSVSREKKESFPLTVTSAQKNPTAFYLCASAGQESYEQYFGPGTRLTVT.